This is a list of T cell receptor beta chains from one sample in a study of siplizumab effects on memory and regulatory T cells. Sequenced by immunoSEQ multiplex PCR; TCRdb stores in-frame clones only, minus some. Among about 110,000 clones listed, about 91% were seen once. Sequencing was carried out using Tregs sorted from blood. These receptors came from a human donor in good health. The CDR3 runs from the conserved cysteine through the conserved F or W. D genes are given only for firm matches. Some rows mark clone size as missing; the rest say once, few, many or name a class of expanded clone.

.	TRBV5-1	.	TRBJ2-7	TGCGCCAGCAGCTCCCGCCGTCCCTACGAGCAGTACTTC	CASSSRRPYEQYF
.	TRBV2	.	TRBJ1-5	TGTGCCAGCAGTGTCCTTCGGGGAAGCAATCAGCCCCAGCATTTT	CASSVLRGSNQPQHF
.	TRBV2	.	TRBJ2-3	TGTGCCAGCAGACTAGACGGCATCGGGAAAGATACGCAGTATTTT	CASRLDGIGKDTQYF
.	TRBV5-4	.	TRBJ1-1	TGTGCCAGCAGCTCTCCGGGACACCTGAACACTGAAGCTTTCTTT	CASSSPGHLNTEAFF
TRBD2	TRBV13	.	TRBJ2-3	TGTGCCAGCAGCTTAATGGGACTAGCGGGAGGAAAGTCTAGCACAGATACGCAGTATTTT	CASSLMGLAGGKSSTDTQYF
TRBD1	TRBV29-1	.	TRBJ2-1	TGCAGCGTTGATCGGGACAGGGGGCGCGACGATGAGCAGTTCTTC	CSVDRDRGRDDEQFF
.	TRBV7-9	.	TRBJ1-1	TGTGCCAGCAGCCCGGTCGTATACACTGAAGCTTTCTTT	CASSPVVYTEAFF
.	TRBV6-5	.	TRBJ2-7	TGTGCCAGCAGTCCCCTGGGGGGCCTCTACGAGCAGTACTTC	CASSPLGGLYEQYF
.	TRBV7-9	few	TRBJ1-1	TGTGCCAGCAGCTTAGAGAACACTGAAGCTTTCTTT	CASSLENTEAFF
.	TRBV27	.	TRBJ1-1	TGTGCCAGCAGTTTCCGCTCGACGGGTAACACTGAAGCTTTCTTT	CASSFRSTGNTEAFF
.	TRBV19	.	TRBJ1-2	TGTGCCAGTAGTCCGGCAGGTCAGAAGCCCTATGGCTACACCTTC	CASSPAGQKPYGYTF
TRBD1	TRBV4-2	.	TRBJ1-5	TGTGCCAGCAGCCAGCCGGGACAGGGGCCCCAGCATTTT	CASSQPGQGPQHF
TRBD2	TRBV5-1	.	TRBJ2-5	TGCGCCAGCAGCTTGGCTCCGGGACTAGCAGGAGAGACCCAGTACTTC	CASSLAPGLAGETQYF
.	TRBV29-1	.	TRBJ1-1	TGCAGCGTCGTGGGACTCTTGAACACTGAAGCTTTCTTT	CSVVGLLNTEAFF
.	TRBV11-2	.	TRBJ2-3	TGTGCCAGCAGCTTAGGGGGCGCGAGCACAGATACGCAGTATTTT	CASSLGGASTDTQYF
.	TRBV7-9	.	TRBJ1-2	TGTGCCAGCAGCTATCAGGGCCCCTATGGCTACACCTTC	CASSYQGPYGYTF
.	TRBV6-4	.	TRBJ1-1	TGTGCCAGCAGTGACCCTCCGGGCCCCTTAGGGTTT	CASSDPPGPLGF
.	TRBV9	once	TRBJ2-7	TGTGCCAGCAGCCCCTTTCCAGGGTACAGCTACGAGCAGTACTTC	CASSPFPGYSYEQYF
.	TRBV6-5	.	TRBJ1-2	TGTGCCAGCAGAAGACCTAACTATGGCTACACCTTC	CASRRPNYGYTF
TRBD1	TRBV6-6	.	TRBJ1-2	TGTGCCAGCACCGGGACAGCGATCTCTGGCTACACCTTC	CASTGTAISGYTF